This T cell receptor beta chain was documented in a study of T-cell memory formation after mild COVID-19. This clonotype was seen only a few times. Germline V gene sequence: CDR1 SGHRS, CDR2 YFSETQ. The CDR3 sequence is 18 residues long. The V gene end was trimmed by 4 bases and the J gene end by 1 base; junction bases not matched to a gene: 13. TCRdb called the 5' RACE reads again in MiXCR, with one record for every CDR3 protein. The table has a few hundred thousand distinct CDR3 sequences, less than 20% seen once; the top ten hold under 25%. The sequenced material came from PBMCs or a T cell subset sorted from them (not recorded which). The receptor comes from a man between 18 and 35 years old who had mild COVID-19 (a few samples of this study predate the infection). Cell type and time point are not known. This chain uses TRBV5-1 with TRBJ2-3, with 9 bases aligning to TRBD2. CDR3 DNA: TGCGCCAGCAGCCCAATACTCTCGACTAGCGGACGCACAGATACGCAGTATTTT. It codes for CASSPILSTSGRTDTQYF.